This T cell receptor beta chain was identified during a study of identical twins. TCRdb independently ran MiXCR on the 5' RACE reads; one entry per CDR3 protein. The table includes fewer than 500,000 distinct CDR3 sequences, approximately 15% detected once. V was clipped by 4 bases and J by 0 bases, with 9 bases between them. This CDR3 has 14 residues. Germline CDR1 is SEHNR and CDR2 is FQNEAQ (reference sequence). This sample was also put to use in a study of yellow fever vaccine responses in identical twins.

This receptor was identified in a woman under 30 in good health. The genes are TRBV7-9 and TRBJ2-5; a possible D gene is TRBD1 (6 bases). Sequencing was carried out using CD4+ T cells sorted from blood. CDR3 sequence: CASSWTAYQETQYF. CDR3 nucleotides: TGTGCCAGCAGCTGGACAGCGTACCAAGAGACCCAGTACTTC.